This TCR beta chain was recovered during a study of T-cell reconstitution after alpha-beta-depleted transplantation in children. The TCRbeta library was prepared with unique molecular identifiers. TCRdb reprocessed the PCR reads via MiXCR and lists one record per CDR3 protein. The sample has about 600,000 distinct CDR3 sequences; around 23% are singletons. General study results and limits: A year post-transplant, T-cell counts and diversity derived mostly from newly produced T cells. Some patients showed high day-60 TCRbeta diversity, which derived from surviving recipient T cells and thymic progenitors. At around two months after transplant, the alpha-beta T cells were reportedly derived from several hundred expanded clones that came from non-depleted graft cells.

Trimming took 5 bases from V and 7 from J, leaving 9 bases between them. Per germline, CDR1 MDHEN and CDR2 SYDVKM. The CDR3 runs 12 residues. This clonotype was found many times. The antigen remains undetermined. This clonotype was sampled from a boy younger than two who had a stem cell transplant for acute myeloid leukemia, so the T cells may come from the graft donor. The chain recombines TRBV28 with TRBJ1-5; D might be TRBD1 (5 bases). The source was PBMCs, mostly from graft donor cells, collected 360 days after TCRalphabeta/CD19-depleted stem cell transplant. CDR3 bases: TGTGCCAGCAGTGGAGGGGCCCAGCCCCAGCATTTT. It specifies CASSGGAQPQHF. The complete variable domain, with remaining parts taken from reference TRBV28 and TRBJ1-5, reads DVKVTQSSRYLVKRTGEKVFLECVQDMDHENMFWYRQDPGLGLRLIYFSYDVKMKEKGDIPEGYSVSREKKERFSLILESASTNQTSMYLCASSGGAQPQHFGDGTRLSIL.